This paragraph covers one T cell receptor beta chain sequence. Its target is not known. This entry comes from a study of radiation and T cells in renal cell carcinoma. Looking at the study overall: Nephrectomy followed 15 Gy stereotactic body radiation by 4 weeks.

Trimming pared 0 bases from V and 2 bases from J, leaving 9 bases between. CDR1 is SGHRS and CDR2 is YFSETQ in the germline V gene. This CDR3 spans 14 amino acids. Time point here: baseline pretreatment blood. This sample's treatment: 15 Gy SBRT to primary tumor, nephrectomy 4 weeks later. Blood was sampled at baseline, 2 weeks and 4 weeks after SBRT. The tumor was a clear cell renal cell carcinoma. Clones were sequenced by immunoSEQ multiplex PCR, and TCRdb holds only the in-frame ones, with some missing. Of approximately 110,000 clones detected, roughly 80% appear once; the ten largest clones hold 3%. Overall study findings and caveats: In blood, top tumor clones expanded by 2 weeks, shrinking by 4.

The material was blood, obtained from a patient whose treatment included radiotherapy and nephrectomy. The V gene is TRBV5-1, the J gene TRBJ2-7; D is possibly TRBD1 (5 bases). The source of this sequence is a woman in her fifties or sixties with renal cell carcinoma. CDR3: CASSLGPRAYEQYF. Here the CDR3 DNA reads TGCGCCAGCAGCTTGGGTCCCAGGGCCTACGAGCAGTACTTC.